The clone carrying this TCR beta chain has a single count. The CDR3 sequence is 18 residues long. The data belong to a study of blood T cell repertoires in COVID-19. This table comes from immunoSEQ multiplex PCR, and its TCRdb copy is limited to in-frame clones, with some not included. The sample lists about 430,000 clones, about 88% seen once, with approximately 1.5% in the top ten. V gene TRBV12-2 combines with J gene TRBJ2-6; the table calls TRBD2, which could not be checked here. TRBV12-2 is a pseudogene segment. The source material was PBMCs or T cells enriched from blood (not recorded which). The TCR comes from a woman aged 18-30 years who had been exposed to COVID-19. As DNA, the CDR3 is TGTGCAAGTCGCTTACGGTCTCGGGAGCTCTCTGGGGCCAACGTCCTGACTTTC. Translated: CASRLRSRELSGANVLTF.